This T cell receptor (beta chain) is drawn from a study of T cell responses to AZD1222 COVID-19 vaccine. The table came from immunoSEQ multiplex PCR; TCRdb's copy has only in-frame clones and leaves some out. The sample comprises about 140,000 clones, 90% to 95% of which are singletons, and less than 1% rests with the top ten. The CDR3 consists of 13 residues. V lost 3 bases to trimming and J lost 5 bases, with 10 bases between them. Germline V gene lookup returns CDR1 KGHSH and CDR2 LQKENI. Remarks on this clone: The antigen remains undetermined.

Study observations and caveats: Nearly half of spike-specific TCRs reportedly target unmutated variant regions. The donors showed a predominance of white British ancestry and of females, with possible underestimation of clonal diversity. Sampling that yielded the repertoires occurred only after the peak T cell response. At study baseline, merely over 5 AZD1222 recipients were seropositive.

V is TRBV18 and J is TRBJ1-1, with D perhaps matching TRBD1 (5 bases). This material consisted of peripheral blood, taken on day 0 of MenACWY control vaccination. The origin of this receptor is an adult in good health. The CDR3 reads CASSPGGSTEAFF. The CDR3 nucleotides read TGTGCCAGCTCACCTGGGGGGTCGACTGAAGCTTTCTTT.